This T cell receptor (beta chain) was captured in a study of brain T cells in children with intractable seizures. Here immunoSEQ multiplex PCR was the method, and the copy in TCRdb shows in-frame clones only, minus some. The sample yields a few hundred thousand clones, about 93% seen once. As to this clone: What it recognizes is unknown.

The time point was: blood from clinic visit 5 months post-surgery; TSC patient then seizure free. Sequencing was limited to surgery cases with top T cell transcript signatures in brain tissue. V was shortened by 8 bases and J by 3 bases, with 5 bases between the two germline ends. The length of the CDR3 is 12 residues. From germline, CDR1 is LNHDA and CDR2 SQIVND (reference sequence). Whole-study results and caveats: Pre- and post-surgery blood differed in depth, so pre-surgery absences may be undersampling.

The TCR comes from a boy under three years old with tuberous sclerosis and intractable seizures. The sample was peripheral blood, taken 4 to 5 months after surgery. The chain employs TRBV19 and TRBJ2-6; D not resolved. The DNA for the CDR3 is TGTGCCAGTCATGATGGGGCCAACGTCCTGACTTTC. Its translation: CASHDGANVLTF.